This note documents a single T cell receptor beta chain sequence. As handled by the study authors: Estimated nucleated cell counts came from reference gene primer amplification. TCRdb's table, derived via immunoSEQ multiplex PCR, lists solely in-frame clones and lacks some. Clone size and V and J calls were adopted from that table, with D and trimming inferred from the DNA. The data show under 300,000 clones, 88% seen once. The CDR3 runs 14 residues. The V and J ends lost 3 bases and 6 bases, in that order; junction bases with no gene match: 4. Germline loops: CDR1 MRHNA, CDR2 SNTAGT. The sample comes from a study of blood T cell repertoires in COVID-19.

The clonotype was recovered from a woman in her 40s who had been exposed to COVID-19. Sequenced material: PBMCs or T cells enriched from blood (not recorded which). The V and J genes are TRBV6-4 and TRBJ2-2; TRBD1 matches at 7 bases. The CDR3 reads CASSEDRESGELFF. In nucleotides, the CDR3 is TGTGCCAGCAGTGAAGACAGGGAGTCCGGGGAGCTGTTTTTT.